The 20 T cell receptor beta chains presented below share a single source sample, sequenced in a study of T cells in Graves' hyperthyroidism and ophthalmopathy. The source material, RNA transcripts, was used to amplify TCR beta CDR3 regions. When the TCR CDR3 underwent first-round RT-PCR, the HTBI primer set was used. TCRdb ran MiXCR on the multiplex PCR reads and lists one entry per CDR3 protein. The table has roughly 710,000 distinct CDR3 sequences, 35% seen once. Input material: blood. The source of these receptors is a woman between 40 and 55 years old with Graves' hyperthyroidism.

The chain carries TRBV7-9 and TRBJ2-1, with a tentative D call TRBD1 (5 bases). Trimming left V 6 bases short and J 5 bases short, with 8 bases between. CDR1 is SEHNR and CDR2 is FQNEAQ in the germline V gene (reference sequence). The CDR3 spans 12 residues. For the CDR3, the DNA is TGTGCCAGCAGAAAAGGGGACAATGAGCAGTTCTTC. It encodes CASRKGDNEQFF.

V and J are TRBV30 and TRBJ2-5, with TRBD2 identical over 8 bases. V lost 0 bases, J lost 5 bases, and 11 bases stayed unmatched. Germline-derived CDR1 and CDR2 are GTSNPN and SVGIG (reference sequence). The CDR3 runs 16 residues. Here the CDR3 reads CAWSVRGTRSWETQYF. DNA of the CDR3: TGTGCCTGGAGTGTACGAGGGACTAGATCCTGGGAGACCCAGTACTTC. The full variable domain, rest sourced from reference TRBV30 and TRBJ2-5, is SQTIHQWPATLVQPVGSPLSLECTVEGTSNPNLYWYRQAAGRGLQLLFYSVGIGQISSEVPQNLSASRPQDRQFILSSKKLLLSDSGFYLCAWSVRGTRSWETQYFGPGTRLLVL.

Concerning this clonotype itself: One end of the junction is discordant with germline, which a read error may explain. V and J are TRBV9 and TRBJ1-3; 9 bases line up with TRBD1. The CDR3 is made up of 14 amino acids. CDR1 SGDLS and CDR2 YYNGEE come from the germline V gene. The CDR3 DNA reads TGTGCCAGTTCAACAGGGGGCGATGGAGACACCATATATTTT. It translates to CASSTGGDGDTIYF.

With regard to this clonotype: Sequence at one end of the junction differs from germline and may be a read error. The CDR3 coding sequence is TGCAGCGTTGACGACGCGCACTCTGGAAACACCGTATATTTT. This encodes CSVDDAHSGNTVYF. The chain has TRBV29-1 and TRBJ1-3; no clear D. Per germline, CDR1 SQVTM and CDR2 ANQGSEA. The CDR3 extends over 14 amino acids.

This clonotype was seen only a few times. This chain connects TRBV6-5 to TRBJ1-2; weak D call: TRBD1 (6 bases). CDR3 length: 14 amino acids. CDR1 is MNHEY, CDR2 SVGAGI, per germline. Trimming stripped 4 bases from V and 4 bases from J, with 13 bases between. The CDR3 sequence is CASSLQGYSYGYTF. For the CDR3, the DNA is TGTGCCAGCAGTTTACAGGGCTATTCCTATGGCTACACCTTC.

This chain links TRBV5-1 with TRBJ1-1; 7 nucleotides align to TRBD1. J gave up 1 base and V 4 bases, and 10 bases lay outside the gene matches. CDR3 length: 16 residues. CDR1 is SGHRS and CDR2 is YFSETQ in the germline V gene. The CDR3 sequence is CASSPWAGTENTEAFF. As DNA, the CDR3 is TGCGCCAGCAGCCCGTGGGCCGGGACAGAGAACACTGAAGCTTTCTTT.

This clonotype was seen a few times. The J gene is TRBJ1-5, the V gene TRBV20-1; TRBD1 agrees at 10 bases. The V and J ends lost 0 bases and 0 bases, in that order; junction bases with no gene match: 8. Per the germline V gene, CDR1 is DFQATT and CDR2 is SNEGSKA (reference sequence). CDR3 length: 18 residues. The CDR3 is CSAREPWTGGNSNQPQHF. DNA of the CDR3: TGCAGTGCTAGAGAGCCATGGACAGGGGGGAATAGCAATCAGCCCCAGCATTTT.

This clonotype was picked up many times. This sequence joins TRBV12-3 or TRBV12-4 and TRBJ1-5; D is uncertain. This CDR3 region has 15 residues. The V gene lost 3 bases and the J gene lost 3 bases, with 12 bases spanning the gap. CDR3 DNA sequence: TGTGCCAGCAGTTTCGGTCGGAGGGCCAATCAGCCCCAGCATTTT. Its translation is CASSFGRRANQPQHF.

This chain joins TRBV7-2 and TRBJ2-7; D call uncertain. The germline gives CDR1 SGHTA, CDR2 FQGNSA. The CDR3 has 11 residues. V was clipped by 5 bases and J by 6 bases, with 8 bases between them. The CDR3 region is CASSPPTEQYF. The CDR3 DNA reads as TGTGCCAGCAGCCCCCCTACCGAGCAGTACTTC.

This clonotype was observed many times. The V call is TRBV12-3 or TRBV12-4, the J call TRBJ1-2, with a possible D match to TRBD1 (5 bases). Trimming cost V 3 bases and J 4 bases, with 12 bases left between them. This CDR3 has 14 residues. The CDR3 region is CASSFPGRGYGYTF. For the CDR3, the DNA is TGTGCCAGCAGTTTCCCGGGGAGGGGCTATGGCTACACCTTC.

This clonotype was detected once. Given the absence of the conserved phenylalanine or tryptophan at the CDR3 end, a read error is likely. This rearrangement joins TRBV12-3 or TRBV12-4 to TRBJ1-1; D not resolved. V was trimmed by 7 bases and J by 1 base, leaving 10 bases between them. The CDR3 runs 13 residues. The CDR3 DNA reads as TGTGCCAGCACCGTGGCCCAGAACACTGAAGCTTTCCTT. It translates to CASTVAQNTEAFL.

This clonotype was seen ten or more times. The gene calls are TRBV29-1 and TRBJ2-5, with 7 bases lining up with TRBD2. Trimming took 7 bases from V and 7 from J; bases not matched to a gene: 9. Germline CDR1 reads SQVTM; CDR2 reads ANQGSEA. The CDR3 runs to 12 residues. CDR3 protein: CSGAGRRGTQYF. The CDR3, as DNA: TGCAGCGGAGCGGGACGTCGGGGGACCCAGTACTTC.

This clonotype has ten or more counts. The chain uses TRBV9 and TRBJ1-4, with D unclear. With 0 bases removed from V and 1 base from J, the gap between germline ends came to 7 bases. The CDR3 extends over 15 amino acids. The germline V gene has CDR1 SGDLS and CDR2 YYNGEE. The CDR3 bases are TGTGCCAGCAGCGTAGCTGTCGGAACTAATGAAAAACTGTTTTTT. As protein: CASSVAVGTNEKLFF.

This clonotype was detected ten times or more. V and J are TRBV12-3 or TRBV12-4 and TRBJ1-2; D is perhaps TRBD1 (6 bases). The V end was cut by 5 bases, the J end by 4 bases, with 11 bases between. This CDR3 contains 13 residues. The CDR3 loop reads CASSRRQAYGYTF. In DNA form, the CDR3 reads TGTGCCAGCAGTCGAAGACAGGCCTATGGCTACACCTTC.

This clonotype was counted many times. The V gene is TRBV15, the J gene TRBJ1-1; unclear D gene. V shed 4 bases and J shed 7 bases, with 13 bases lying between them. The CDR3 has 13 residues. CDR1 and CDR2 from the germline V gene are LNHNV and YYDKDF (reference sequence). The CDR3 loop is CATSKRSWDEAFF. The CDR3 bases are TGTGCCACCAGCAAGAGGAGTTGGGATGAAGCTTTCTTT. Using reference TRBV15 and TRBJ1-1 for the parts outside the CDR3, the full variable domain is DAMVIQNPRYQVTQFGKPVTLSCSQTLNHNVMYWYQQKSSQAPKLLFHYYDKDFNNEADTPDNFQSRRPNTSFCFLDIRSPGLGDTAMYLCATSKRSWDEAFFGQGTRLTVV.

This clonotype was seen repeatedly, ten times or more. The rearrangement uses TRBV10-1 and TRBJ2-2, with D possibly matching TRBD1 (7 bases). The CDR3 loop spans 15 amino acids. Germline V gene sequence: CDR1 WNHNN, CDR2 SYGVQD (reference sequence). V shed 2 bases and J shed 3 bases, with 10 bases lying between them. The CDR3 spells CASSEGGTDTGELFF. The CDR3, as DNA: TGCGCCAGCAGTGAGGGGGGGACAGACACCGGGGAGCTGTTTTTT.

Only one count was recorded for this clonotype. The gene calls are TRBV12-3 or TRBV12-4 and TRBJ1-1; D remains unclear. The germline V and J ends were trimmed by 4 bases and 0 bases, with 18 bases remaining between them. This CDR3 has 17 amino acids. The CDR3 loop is CASSYNRAVSMNTEAFF. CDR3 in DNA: TGTGCCAGCAGTTACAACCGGGCCGTTTCTATGAACACTGAAGCTTTCTTT.

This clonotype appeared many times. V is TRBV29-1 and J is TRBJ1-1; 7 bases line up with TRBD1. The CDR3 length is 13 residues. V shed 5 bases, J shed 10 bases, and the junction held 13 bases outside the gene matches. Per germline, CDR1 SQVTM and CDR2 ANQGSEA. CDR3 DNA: TGCAGCGTTTGGCGGACAGGACCCCTGGGAGCTTTCTTT. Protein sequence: CSVWRTGPLGAFF.

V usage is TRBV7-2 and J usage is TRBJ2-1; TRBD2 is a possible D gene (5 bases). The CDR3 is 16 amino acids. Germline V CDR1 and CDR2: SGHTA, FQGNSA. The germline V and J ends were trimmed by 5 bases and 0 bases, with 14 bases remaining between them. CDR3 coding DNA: TGTGCCAGCAGCCCACAAGCGGATAGCTCCTACAATGAGCAGTTCTTC. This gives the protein CASSPQADSSYNEQFF.

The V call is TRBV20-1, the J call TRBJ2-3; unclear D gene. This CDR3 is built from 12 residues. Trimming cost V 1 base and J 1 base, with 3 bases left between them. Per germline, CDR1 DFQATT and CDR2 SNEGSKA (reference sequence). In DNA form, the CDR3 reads TGCAGTGCTAGAGGGGGCACAGATACGCAGTATTTT. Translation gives CSARGGTDTQYF.